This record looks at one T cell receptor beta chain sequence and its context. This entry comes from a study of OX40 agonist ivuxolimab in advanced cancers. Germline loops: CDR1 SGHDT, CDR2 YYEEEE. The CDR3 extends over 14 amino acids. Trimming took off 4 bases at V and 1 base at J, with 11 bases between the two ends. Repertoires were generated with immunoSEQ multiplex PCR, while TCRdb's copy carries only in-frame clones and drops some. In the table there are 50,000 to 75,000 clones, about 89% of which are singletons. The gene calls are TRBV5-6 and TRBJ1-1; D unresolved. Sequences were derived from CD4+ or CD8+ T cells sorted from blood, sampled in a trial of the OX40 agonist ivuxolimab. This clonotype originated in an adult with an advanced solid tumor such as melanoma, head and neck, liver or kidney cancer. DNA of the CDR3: TGTGCCAGCAGCCTCCCCACTTCGAACACTGAAGCTTTCTTT. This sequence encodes CASSLPTSNTEAFF.